The sequence of this T cell receptor beta chain was determined in a study of CD8 T cells in ankylosing spondylitis. This clonotype occurred many times. What it recognizes is unknown. The germline V gene has CDR1 DFQATT and CDR2 SNEGSKA (reference sequence). V shed 5 bases, J shed 5 bases, and the junction held 9 bases outside the gene matches. The CDR3 is made up of 14 amino acids. Quantitative 5'-RACE with molecular barcodes generated TCR beta libraries. TCRdb reprocessed the 5' RACE reads with MiXCR, giving one entry per CDR3 protein. The table lists around 490,000 distinct CDR3 sequences, under 5.5% of them singletons. Study-wide results and caveats: What seemed typical of ankylosing spondylitis blood was a TCR beta motif built from about eight highly homologous variants.

Sequencing was done on a sample of blood, either unsorted or a sorted T cell fraction (not recorded which). The rearrangement uses TRBV20-1 and TRBJ2-1, with TRBD2 matching 7 bases. The clonotype comes from a male donor with ankylosing spondylitis. The CDR3 bases are TGCAGTGCTCGCGGGAGTTATAATAACAATGAGCAGTTCTTC. It translates to CSARGSYNNNEQFF.